This note documents a single TCR beta chain sequence. This sample was taken from a study of regulatory T cells in long-lasting Graves disease. Overall study context: Over 5 years of antithyroid drugs with positive TSH receptor antibodies was taken to mean persistent Graves' disease.

Time point here: persistent/refractory GD, antithyroid drugs over 5 years with positive TRAb. The TCR library was made from RNA that had been extracted from PBMCs in TRIzol. TCR beta libraries were built with iRepertoire HTBI primers and Arm-PCR of CDR3 regions. TCRdb analysed the multiplex PCR reads with MiXCR anew, one entry per CDR3 protein. The data hold some 450,000 distinct CDR3 sequences, with around 20% observed a single time. Per germline, CDR1 KGHDR and CDR2 SFDVKD. CDR3 size: 17 residues. Germline trimming cut 4 bases from V and 1 base from J; bases unmatched to any gene: 7. The TCR sequence derives from a female donor with Graves disease. This rearrangement joins TRBV24-1 to TRBJ2-2; the match to TRBD1 covers 8 bases. The starting material was peripheral blood mononuclear cells (PBMCs), obtained when the disease was refractory, from a patient treated with antithyroid drugs. The DNA for the CDR3 is TGTGCCACCAGTGAACTGGGACAGGTGATGAACACCGGGGAGCTGTTTTTT. Its translation is CATSELGQVMNTGELFF.